The text below deals with one T cell receptor (beta chain). Amplification used 60 Vbeta primers and 13 Jbeta primers. Produced via immunoSEQ multiplex PCR; TCRdb's table is partial and in-frame only. The sample yields fewer than 200,000 clones, 75% to 85% seen once. The data originate from a study of cytomegalovirus exposure and HLA in healthy donors. Per germline, CDR1 MNHEY and CDR2 SVGAGI. With 5 bases clipped from V and 8 bases from J, the junction kept 8 bases outside the gene matches. The CDR3 has 14 amino acids. The receptor was isolated from a woman in her 50s in good health and CMV-seronegative. Sequencing used PBMCs. The V and J genes are TRBV6-5 and TRBJ2-1, with 8 bases matching TRBD2. The CDR3 loop is CASSRRTSYDEQFF. In DNA form, the CDR3 reads TGTGCCAGCAGTCGCCGGACTAGCTATGATGAGCAGTTCTTC.